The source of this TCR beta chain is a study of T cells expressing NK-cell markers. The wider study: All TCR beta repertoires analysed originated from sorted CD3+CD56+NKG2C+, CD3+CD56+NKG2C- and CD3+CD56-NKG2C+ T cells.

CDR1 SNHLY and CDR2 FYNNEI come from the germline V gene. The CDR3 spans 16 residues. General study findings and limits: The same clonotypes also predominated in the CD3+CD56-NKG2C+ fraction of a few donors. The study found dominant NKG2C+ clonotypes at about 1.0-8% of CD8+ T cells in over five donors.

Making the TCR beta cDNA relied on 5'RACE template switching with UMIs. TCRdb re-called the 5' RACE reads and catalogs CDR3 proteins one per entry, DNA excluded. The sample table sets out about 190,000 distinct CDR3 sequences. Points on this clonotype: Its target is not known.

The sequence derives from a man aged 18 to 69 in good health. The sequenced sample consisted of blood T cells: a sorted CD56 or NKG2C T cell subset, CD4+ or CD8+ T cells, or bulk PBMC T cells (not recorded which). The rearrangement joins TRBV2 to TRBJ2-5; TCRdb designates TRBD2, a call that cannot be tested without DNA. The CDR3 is CASSEWASGAGETQYF.